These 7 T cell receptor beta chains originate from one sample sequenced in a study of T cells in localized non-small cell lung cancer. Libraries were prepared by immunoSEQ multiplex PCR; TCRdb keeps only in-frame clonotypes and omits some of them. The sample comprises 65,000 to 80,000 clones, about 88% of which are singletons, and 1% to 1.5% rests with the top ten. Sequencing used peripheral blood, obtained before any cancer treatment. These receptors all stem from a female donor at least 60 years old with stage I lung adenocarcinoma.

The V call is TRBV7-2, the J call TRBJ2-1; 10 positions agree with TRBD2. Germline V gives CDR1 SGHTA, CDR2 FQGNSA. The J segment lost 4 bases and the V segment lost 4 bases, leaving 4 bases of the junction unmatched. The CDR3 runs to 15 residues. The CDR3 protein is CASSSGTSAYNEQFF. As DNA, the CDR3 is TGTGCCAGCAGCTCCGGGACTAGCGCGTACAATGAGCAGTTCTTC.

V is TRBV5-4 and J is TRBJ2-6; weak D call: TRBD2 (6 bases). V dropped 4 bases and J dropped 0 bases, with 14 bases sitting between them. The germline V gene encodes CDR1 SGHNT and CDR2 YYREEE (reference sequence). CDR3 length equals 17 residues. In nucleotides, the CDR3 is TGTGCCAGCAGCCCGCCGGGGAGGCTCTCTGGGGCCAACGTCCTGACTTTC. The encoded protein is CASSPPGRLSGANVLTF.

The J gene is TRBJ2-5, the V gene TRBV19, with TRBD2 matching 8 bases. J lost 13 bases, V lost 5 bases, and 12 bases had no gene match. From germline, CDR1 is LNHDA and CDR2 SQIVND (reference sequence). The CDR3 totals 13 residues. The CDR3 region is CASSQIGGEGLYF. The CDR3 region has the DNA TGTGCCAGTAGTCAGATCGGGGGGGAAGGACTGTACTTC. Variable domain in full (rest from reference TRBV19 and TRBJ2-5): DGGITQSPKYLFRKEGQNVTLSCEQNLNHDAMYWYRQDPGQGLRLIYYSQIVNDFQKGDIAEGYSVSREKKESFPLTVTSAQKNPTAFYLCASSQIGGEGLYFGPGTRLLVL.

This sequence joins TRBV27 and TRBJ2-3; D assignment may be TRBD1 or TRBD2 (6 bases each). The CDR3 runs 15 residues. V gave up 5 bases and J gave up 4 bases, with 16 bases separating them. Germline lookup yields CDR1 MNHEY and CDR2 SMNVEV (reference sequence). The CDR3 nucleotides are TGTGCCAGCAGTCCCCTCGGGGGCTTCGCAGATACGCAGTATTTT. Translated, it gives CASSPLGGFADTQYF.

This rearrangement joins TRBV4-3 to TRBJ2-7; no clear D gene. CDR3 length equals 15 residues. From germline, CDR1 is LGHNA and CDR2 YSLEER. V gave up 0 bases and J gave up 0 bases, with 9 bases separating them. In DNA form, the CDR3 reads TGCGCCAGCAGCCAAGATTTCGGCACCTCCTACGAGCAGTACTTC. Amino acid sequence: CASSQDFGTSYEQYF.

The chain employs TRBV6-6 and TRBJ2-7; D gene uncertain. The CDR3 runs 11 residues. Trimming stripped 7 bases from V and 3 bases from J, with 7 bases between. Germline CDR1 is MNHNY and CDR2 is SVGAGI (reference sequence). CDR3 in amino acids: CASKNFYEQYF. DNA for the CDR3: TGTGCCAGCAAAAACTTCTACGAGCAGTACTTC.

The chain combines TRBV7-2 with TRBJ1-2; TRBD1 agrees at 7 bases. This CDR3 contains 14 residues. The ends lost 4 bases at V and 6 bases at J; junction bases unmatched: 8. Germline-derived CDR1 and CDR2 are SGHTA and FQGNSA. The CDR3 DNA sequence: TGTGCCAGCAGCTCGCCCAGGGGGGAGAATGGCTACACCTTC. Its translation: CASSSPRGENGYTF. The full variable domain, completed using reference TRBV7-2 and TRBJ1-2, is GAGVSQSPSNKVTEKGKDVELRCDPISGHTALYWYRQSLGQGLEFLIYFQGNSAPDKSGLPSDRFSAERTGGSVSTLTIQRTQQEDSAVYLCASSSPRGENGYTFGSGTRLTVV.